This record covers a single TCR beta chain. Its target is not known. Expressed TCRB transcripts were sequenced, since all the RNA that had been isolated was reverse transcribed. Sequenced by immunoSEQ multiplex PCR; TCRdb stores in-frame clones only, minus some. In the table there are 200,000 to 300,000 clones, 11% of which are singletons. This CDR3 contains 16 residues. V lost 5 bases and J lost 0; bases outside the gene matches: 4. CDR1 is MNHEY, CDR2 SMNVEV, per germline (reference sequence). This sample stems from a study of beta chain features in type 1 diabetes. Study-wide points: Type 1 diabetes patients had fewer VDJ junction insertions and more deletions. Moderate yet significant TCRB CDR3 shortening was seen in Type 1 diabetes patients in all four CD4+ subsets. TCRB rearrangement may or may not be influenced by HLA type; here this remained unresolved.

Sequenced sample: naive CD4+ T cells from blood. This clonotype was obtained from a man in his thirties or forties with type 1 diabetes. The chain couples TRBV27 to TRBJ2-5, with 12 bases aligning to TRBD2. Here the CDR3 DNA reads TGTGCCAGCAGTAGGACTAGCGGGGAGTACCAAGAGACCCAGTACTTC. The encoded protein is CASSRTSGEYQETQYF.